Below, one T cell receptor beta chain is given with its context. Its specificity is unknown. This sample stems from a study of Tregs in tolerant kidney transplant recipients. At the level of the study: Related graft donors supplied nonmyeloablative bone marrow transplants, and mixed chimerism was transient. General study points: Changing PCR primers prevented nucleotide comparison between some patients' samples. In tolerant patients, donor-specific Tregs outgrew total Tregs, suggesting antigen-driven expansion.

Unstimulated regulatory T cells (CD4+CD25+CD127-), CD4+CD25- non-regulatory cells, CD4 and CD8 cells were FACS-sorted from thawed PBMCs. The CDR3 length is 15 residues. V gave up 2 bases and J gave up 3 bases; unmatched junction bases: 6. CDR1 is SGHDT, CDR2 YYEEEE, per germline. Profiling relied on immunoSEQ multiplex PCR, and the TCRdb table lists in-frame clones only, not all of them. The repertoire holds about 15,000 clones, around 77% seen once, with more than 1.5% in the top ten. This sequence was found in a human donor who received a combined kidney and bone marrow transplant. The V and J genes are TRBV5-6 and TRBJ2-7, with 9 bases that match TRBD1. The source was Tregs from blood, collected before the transplant. The CDR3 reads CASSFPGTGYYEQYF. The CDR3 nucleotides read TGTGCCAGCAGCTTTCCAGGGACAGGGTACTACGAGCAGTACTTC.